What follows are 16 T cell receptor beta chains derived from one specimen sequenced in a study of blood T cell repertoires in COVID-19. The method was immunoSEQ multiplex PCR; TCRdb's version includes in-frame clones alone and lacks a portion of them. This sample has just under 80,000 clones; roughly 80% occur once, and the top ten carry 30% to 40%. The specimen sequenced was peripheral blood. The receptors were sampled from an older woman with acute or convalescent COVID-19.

Here the CDR3 reads CASSSPGQRYNEQFF. The CDR3 DNA follows: TGTGCCAGCAGTTCACCGGGACAGAGATACAATGAGCAGTTCTTC. The chain recombines TRBV6-6 with TRBJ2-1; 7 positions match TRBD1. Germline CDR1 MNHNY, CDR2 SVGAGI (reference sequence). Unmatched junction bases numbered 7, after V lost 4 bases and J lost 4 bases. The CDR3 spans 15 residues.

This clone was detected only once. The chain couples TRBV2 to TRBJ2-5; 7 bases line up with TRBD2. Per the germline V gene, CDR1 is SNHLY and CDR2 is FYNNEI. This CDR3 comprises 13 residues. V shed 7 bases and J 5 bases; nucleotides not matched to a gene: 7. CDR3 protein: CASTVQGGETQYF. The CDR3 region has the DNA TGTGCCAGCACGGTTCAGGGAGGGGAGACCCAGTACTTC.

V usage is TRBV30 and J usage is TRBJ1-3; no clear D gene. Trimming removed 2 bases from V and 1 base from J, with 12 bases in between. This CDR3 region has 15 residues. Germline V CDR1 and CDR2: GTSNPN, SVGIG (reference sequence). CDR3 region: CAWSYSGFSGNTIYF. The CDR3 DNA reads TGTGCCTGGAGTTATTCGGGGTTTTCTGGAAACACCATATATTTT.

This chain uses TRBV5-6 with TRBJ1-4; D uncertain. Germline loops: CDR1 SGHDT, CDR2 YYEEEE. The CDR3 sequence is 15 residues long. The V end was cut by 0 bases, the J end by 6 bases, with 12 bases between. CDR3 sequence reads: CASSLGPNRDEKLFF. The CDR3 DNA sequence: TGTGCCAGCAGCTTGGGACCCAACCGGGATGAAAAACTGTTTTTT.

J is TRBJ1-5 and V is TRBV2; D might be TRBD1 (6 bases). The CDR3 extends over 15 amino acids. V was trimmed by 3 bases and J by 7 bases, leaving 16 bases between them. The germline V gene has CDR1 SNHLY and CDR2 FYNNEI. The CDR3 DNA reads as TGTGCCAGCAGTGAGGAACAGGGAGAGGGACAGCCCCAGCATTTT. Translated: CASSEEQGEGQPQHF.

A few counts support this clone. For the CDR3, the DNA is TGCGCCAGCAGCTTGGGAGAATCCTACAATGAGCAGTTCTTC. It codes for CASSLGESYNEQFF. The gene calls are TRBV5-1 and TRBJ2-1, with no clear D. The germline V gene encodes CDR1 SGHRS and CDR2 YFSETQ. The CDR3 is made up of 14 amino acids. V lost 0 bases to trimming and J lost 1 base, with 5 bases between them.

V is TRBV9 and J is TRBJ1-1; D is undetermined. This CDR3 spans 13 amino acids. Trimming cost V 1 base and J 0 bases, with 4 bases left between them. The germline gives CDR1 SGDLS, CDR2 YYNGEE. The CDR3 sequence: CASSVIVNTEAFF. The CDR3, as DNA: TGTGCCAGCAGCGTAATCGTGAACACTGAAGCTTTCTTT.

The CDR3 DNA is TGTGCCAGTAGTACAACTAGCGGAGAGTACAATGAGCAGTTCTTC. This codes for CASSTTSGEYNEQFF. V is TRBV19 and J is TRBJ2-1, with 8 bases lining up with TRBD2. The CDR3 is 15 amino acids. With V trimmed by 4 bases and J by 4 bases, 6 bases remained unmatched. Looked up from germline, CDR1 is LNHDA and CDR2 is SQIVND (reference sequence).

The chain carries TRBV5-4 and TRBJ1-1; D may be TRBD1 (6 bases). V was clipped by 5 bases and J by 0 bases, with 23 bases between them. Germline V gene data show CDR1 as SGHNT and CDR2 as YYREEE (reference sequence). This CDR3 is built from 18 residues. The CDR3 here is CASSLRGGRKVLNTEAFF. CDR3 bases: TGTGCCAGCAGTTTGAGGGGGGGACGCAAGGTTCTGAACACTGAAGCTTTCTTT.

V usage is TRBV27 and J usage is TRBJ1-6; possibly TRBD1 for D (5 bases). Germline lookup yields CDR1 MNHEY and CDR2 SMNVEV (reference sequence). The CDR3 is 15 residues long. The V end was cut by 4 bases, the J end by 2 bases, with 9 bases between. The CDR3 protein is CASSWVTAYNSPLHF. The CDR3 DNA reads TGTGCCAGCAGTTGGGTGACAGCCTATAATTCACCCCTCCACTTT.

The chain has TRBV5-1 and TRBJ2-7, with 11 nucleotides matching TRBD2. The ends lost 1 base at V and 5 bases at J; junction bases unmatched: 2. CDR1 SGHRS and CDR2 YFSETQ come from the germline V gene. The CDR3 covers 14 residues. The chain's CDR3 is CASSLTSGSNEQYF. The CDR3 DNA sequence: TGCGCCAGCAGCTTGACTAGCGGGAGCAACGAGCAGTACTTC.

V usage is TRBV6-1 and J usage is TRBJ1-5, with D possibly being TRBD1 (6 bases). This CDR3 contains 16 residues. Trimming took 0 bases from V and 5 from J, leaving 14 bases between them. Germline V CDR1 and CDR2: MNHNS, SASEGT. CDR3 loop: CASSEAWGLGHQPQHF. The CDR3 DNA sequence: TGTGCCAGCAGTGAAGCGTGGGGGCTGGGCCATCAGCCCCAGCATTTT.

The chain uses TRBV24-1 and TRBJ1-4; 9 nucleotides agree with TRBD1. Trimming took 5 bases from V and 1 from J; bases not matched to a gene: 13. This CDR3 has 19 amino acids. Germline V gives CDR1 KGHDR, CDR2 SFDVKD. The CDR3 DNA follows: TGTGCCACCAGTGCCGGACAGGGGAGGGGTAGAGTAACTAATGAAAAACTGTTTTTT. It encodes CATSAGQGRGRVTNEKLFF.

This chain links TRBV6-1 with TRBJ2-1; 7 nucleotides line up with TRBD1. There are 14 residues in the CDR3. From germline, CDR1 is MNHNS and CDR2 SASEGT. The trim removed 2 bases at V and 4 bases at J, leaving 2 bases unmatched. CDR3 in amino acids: CASSEWGQYNEQFF. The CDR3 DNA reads TGTGCCAGCAGTGAATGGGGACAGTACAATGAGCAGTTCTTC.

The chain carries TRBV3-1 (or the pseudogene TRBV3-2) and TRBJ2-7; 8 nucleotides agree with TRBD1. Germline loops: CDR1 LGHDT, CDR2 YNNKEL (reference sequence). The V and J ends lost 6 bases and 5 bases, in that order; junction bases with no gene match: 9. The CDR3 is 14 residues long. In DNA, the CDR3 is TGTGCCAGCAGTCGACAGGGGTCGGATAACGAGCAGTACTTC. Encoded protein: CASSRQGSDNEQYF.

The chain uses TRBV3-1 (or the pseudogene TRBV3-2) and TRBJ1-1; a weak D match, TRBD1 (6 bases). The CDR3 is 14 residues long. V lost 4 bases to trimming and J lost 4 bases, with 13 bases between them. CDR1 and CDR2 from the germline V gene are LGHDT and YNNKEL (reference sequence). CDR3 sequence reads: CASSPSIGGTEAFF. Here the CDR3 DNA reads TGTGCCAGCAGCCCCTCGATAGGGGGCACTGAAGCTTTCTTT.